These 4 T cell receptor beta chains were all obtained from the same sample, sequenced in a study of beta chain features in type 1 diabetes. Expressed TCRB transcripts were sequenced, since all the RNA that had been isolated was reverse transcribed. Using immunoSEQ multiplex PCR, the repertoire was profiled, and TCRdb retains in-frame clones only, with some absent. The table includes under 55,000 clones, under 55% detected once. Study-wide results and caveats: When Type 1 diabetes patients were examined, their TCRB CDR3s proved moderately but significantly shorter in all four CD4+ subsets.

Antigens for these TCRs are unknown. Sequenced material: Tregs from blood. These receptors were obtained from a man aged 30 to 45 with type 1 diabetes.

In this sample, this clone turned up a few times. The V gene is TRBV6-5, the J gene TRBJ1-2, with 8 positions matching TRBD1. The V gene end was trimmed by 6 bases and the J gene end by 2 bases; junction bases not matched to a gene: 5. The CDR3 covers 14 residues. The V gene's germline CDR1 is MNHEY and CDR2 SVGAGI. CDR3 in amino acids: CASSPGTGNYGYTF. DNA for the CDR3: TGTGCCAGCAGCCCCGGGACAGGAAACTATGGCTACACCTTC.

V gene TRBV19 combines with J gene TRBJ2-7; D possibly corresponds to TRBD1 (6 bases). V dropped 1 base and J dropped 2 bases, with 9 bases sitting between them. The germline V gene encodes CDR1 LNHDA and CDR2 SQIVND (reference sequence). This CDR3 region has 14 residues. In nucleotides, the CDR3 is TGTGCCAGTAGTATAGGGACAGAGGCCTACGAGCAGTACTTC. It translates to CASSIGTEAYEQYF.

The chain employs TRBV28 and TRBJ1-1, with 7 bases aligning to TRBD1. Germline trimming cut 8 bases from V and 3 bases from J; bases unmatched to any gene: 12. Germline V gene data show CDR1 as MDHEN and CDR2 as SYDVKM. CDR3 length: 15 residues. CDR3 in amino acids: CASQDDRAVDTEAFF. CDR3 DNA: TGTGCCAGCCAAGACGACAGGGCGGTGGACACTGAAGCTTTCTTT.

The chain carries TRBV7-9 and TRBJ1-1; D ambiguous. Germline V gene sequence: CDR1 SEHNR, CDR2 FQNEAQ (reference sequence). Trimming cost V 1 base and J 0 bases, with 15 bases left between them. This CDR3 has 17 residues. CDR3 nucleotide sequence: TGTGCCAGCAGCTTAGTCTCCCCCGGGGATCTGAACACTGAAGCTTTCTTT. This gives the protein CASSLVSPGDLNTEAFF.